These T cell receptor beta chains were read from a single sample in a study of blood T cell repertoires in COVID-19. Sequencing was performed with immunoSEQ multiplex PCR; in TCRdb, only in-frame clones are kept and a portion is missing. The sample includes around 170,000 clones, 84% of them seen just once. Sequenced material: PBMCs or T cells enriched from blood (not recorded which). The receptors were sampled from a man aged 45-65 years who had recovered from COVID-19. The CDR3 runs from the conserved cysteine through the conserved F or W. A D gene is named only where the DNA matches it firmly. Not every row has a clone size; where given, it reads once, few, many or a size class.

V gene: TRBV23-1
J gene: TRBJ2-2
D gene: NA
clone size: once
CDR3 protein: CASSQSGGTNENTGELFF
CDR3 DNA: TGCGCCAGCAGTCAATCGGGGGGGACAAACGAGAACACCGGGGAGCTGTTTTTT

V gene: TRBV7-2
J gene: TRBJ2-5
D gene: TRBD2
clone size: NA
CDR3 protein: CASSLISGGRETQYF
CDR3 DNA: TGTGCCAGCAGCTTAATAAGCGGGGGGCGAGAGACCCAGTACTTC

V gene: TRBV7-2
J gene: TRBJ1-3
D gene: NA
clone size: NA
CDR3 protein: CASSPRVVAGNTIYF
CDR3 DNA: TGTGCCAGCAGCCCCAGGGTAGTAGCTGGAAACACCATATATTTT

V gene: TRBV10-3
J gene: TRBJ1-1
D gene: NA
clone size: once
CDR3 protein: CAISESLEALNTEAFF
CDR3 DNA: TGTGCCATCAGTGAGTCATTGGAGGCATTGAACACTGAAGCTTTCTTT

V gene: TRBV29-1
J gene: TRBJ1-2
D gene: TRBD1
clone size: NA
CDR3 protein: CSAWDRALGRYTF
CDR3 DNA: TGCAGCGCTTGGGACAGGGCACTGGGTCGCTACACCTTC

V gene: TRBV11-2
J gene: TRBJ2-3
D gene: TRBD2
clone size: NA
CDR3 protein: CASGRDGSTDTQYF
CDR3 DNA: TGTGCCAGCGGGAGGGACGGAAGCACAGATACGCAGTATTTT

V gene: TRBV7-2
J gene: TRBJ1-5
D gene: TRBD1
clone size: NA
CDR3 protein: CASSRAGGGLQPQHF
CDR3 DNA: TGTGCCAGCAGTCGTGCAGGGGGAGGTTTGCAGCCCCAGCATTTT

V gene: TRBV5-4
J gene: TRBJ1-1
D gene: NA
clone size: NA
CDR3 protein: CASSLDGTEAFF
CDR3 DNA: TGTGCCAGCAGCTTAGACGGGACTGAAGCTTTCTTT

V gene: TRBV19
J gene: TRBJ1-3
D gene: TRBD1
clone size: NA
CDR3 protein: CASSLGQGRSGNTIYF
CDR3 DNA: TGTGCCAGTAGTCTCGGACAGGGACGGTCTGGAAACACCATATATTTT

V gene: TRBV3-1/TRBV3-2
J gene: TRBJ2-7
D gene: TRBD1
clone size: NA
CDR3 protein: CASSQVTGGYYEQYF
CDR3 DNA: TGTGCCAGCAGCCAAGTGACAGGGGGGTACTACGAGCAGTACTTC

V gene: TRBV18
J gene: TRBJ2-1
D gene: TRBD2
clone size: NA
CDR3 protein: CASSRGGRTYNEQFF
CDR3 DNA: TGTGCCAGCTCACGGGGGGGTAGGACCTACAATGAGCAGTTCTTC

V gene: TRBV7-3
J gene: TRBJ2-1
D gene: NA
clone size: NA
CDR3 protein: CASSPGLGGNEQFF
CDR3 DNA: TGTGCCAGCAGCCCTGGGTTGGGGGGCAATGAGCAGTTCTTC

V gene: TRBV24-1
J gene: TRBJ1-5
D gene: NA
clone size: NA
CDR3 protein: CATSAGGDPQPQHF
CDR3 DNA: TGTGCCACCAGTGCCGGAGGGGACCCTCAGCCCCAGCATTTT

V gene: TRBV7-9
J gene: TRBJ1-3
D gene: NA
clone size: NA
CDR3 protein: CASSPRINTIYF
CDR3 DNA: TGTGCCAGCAGCCCGCGAATAAACACCATATATTTT

V gene: TRBV27
J gene: TRBJ2-5
D gene: TRBD1
clone size: NA
CDR3 protein: CASSLGQGETQYF
CDR3 DNA: TGTGCCAGCAGTTTGGGACAGGGAGAGACCCAGTACTTC

V gene: TRBV12-3/TRBV12-4
J gene: TRBJ1-1
D gene: NA
clone size: NA
CDR3 protein: CASRTGPSTEAFF
CDR3 DNA: TGTGCCAGCAGAACAGGGCCGAGCACTGAAGCTTTCTTT

V gene: TRBV6-2/TRBV6-3
J gene: TRBJ1-5
D gene: NA
clone size: NA
CDR3 protein: CASTPGVGVRSNQPQHF
CDR3 DNA: TGTGCCAGCACCCCAGGGGTTGGGGTACGTAGCAATCAGCCCCAGCATTTT

V gene: TRBV6-5
J gene: TRBJ1-6
D gene: NA
clone size: NA
CDR3 protein: CAVNFGGLSSPLHF
CDR3 DNA: TGTGCCGTTAATTTTGGGGGCTTGAGTTCACCCCTCCACTTT

V gene: TRBV6-1
J gene: TRBJ1-5
D gene: NA
clone size: NA
CDR3 protein: CASSEMAGGNQPQHF
CDR3 DNA: TGTGCCAGCAGTGAAATGGCAGGGGGCAATCAGCCCCAGCATTTT

V gene: TRBV7-3
J gene: TRBJ2-5
D gene: NA
clone size: NA
CDR3 protein: CASSLSLGGHETQYF
CDR3 DNA: TGTGCCAGCAGCTTATCTCTGGGGGGGCACGAGACCCAGTACTTC

V gene: TRBV6-1
J gene: TRBJ1-4
D gene: NA
clone size: NA
CDR3 protein: CASSQGDWPTNEKLFF
CDR3 DNA: TGTGCCAGCAGTCAAGGGGACTGGCCAACTAATGAAAAACTGTTTTTT

V gene: TRBV28
J gene: TRBJ1-1
D gene: TRBD1
clone size: NA
CDR3 protein: CASLTGGTEAFF
CDR3 DNA: TGTGCCAGCCTGACAGGGGGGACTGAAGCTTTCTTT

V gene: TRBV27
J gene: TRBJ1-6
D gene: NA
clone size: NA
CDR3 protein: CASPSYSGGSVNSPLHF
CDR3 DNA: TGTGCCAGCCCCTCTTACTCAGGAGGGTCGGTTAATTCACCCCTCCACTTT

V gene: TRBV10-3
J gene: TRBJ2-7
D gene: TRBD2
clone size: NA
CDR3 protein: CAISWGLAASYEQYF
CDR3 DNA: TGTGCCATCAGTTGGGGACTAGCGGCCTCCTACGAGCAGTACTTC